The T cell receptor beta chain under discussion was sequenced for a study of Ad26.COV2.S vaccination and SARS-CoV-2 variants. Assay used: immunoSEQ multiplex PCR; TCRdb lists only in-frame clones, some missing. The repertoire holds about 350,000 clones, with roughly 81% as singletons. Treatment noted: about 20 received Ad26.COV2.S at low or high dose, single or two shots; 5 received placebo; per-sample allocation not given. The samples date from day 63 after the first vaccine or placebo injection. Trimming cost V 4 bases and J 1 base; bases outside gene matches: 4. This CDR3 contains 16 residues. Germline V gene sequence: CDR1 SGHRS, CDR2 YFSETQ.

The sample here was peripheral blood, taken in a trial of Ad26.COV2.S vaccine versus placebo. The origin of this receptor is a person between 18 and 65 years old who received the Ad26.COV2.S COVID-19 vaccine or a placebo. The chain employs TRBV5-1 and TRBJ2-7; TRBD2 matches at 14 bases. The CDR3 here is CASSQRTSGRSYEQYF. The CDR3 region has the DNA TGCGCCAGCAGCCAGAGGACTAGCGGGAGGTCCTACGAGCAGTACTTC.